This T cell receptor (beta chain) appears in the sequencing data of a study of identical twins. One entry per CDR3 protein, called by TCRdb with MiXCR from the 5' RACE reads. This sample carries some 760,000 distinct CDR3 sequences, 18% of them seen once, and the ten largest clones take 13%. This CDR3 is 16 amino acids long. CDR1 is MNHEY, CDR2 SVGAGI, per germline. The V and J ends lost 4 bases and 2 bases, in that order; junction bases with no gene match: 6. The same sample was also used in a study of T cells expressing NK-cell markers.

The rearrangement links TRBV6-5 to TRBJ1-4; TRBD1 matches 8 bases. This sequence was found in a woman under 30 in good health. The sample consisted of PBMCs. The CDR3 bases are TGTGCCAGCAGTTTTCAGGGGGACAGGACTAATGAAAAACTGTTTTTT. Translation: CASSFQGDRTNEKLFF.